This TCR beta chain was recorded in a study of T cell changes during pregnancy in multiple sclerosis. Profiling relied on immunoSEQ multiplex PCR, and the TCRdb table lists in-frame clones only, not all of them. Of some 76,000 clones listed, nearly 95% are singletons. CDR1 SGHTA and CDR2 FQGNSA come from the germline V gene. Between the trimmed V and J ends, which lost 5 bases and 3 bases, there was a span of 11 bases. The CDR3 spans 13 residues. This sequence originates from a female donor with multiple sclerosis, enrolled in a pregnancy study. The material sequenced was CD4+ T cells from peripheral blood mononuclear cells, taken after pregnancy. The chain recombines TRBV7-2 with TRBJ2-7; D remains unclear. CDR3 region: CASSPGRYYEQYF. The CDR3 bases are TGTGCCAGCAGCCCCGGTCGTTACTACGAGCAGTACTTC.